This T cell receptor beta chain was profiled in a study of control samples from healthy donors and cancer patients. The protocol was immunoSEQ multiplex PCR, while the TCRdb copy is restricted to in-frame clones and leaves out a portion. The sample comprises 100,000 to 150,000 clones, less than 90% of which are singletons, and under 2% rests with the top ten. The sequencing input was blood. The sequence was collected from a man aged 18 to 29 in good health.

The CDR3, as DNA: TGTGCCACCCTCAGATTCATGAACACTGAAGCTTTCTTT. It yields the protein CATLRFMNTEAFF. V and J are TRBV6-5 and TRBJ1-1; no firm D call. The CDR3 runs 13 residues. V was shortened by 10 bases and J by 0 bases, with 12 bases between the two germline ends. Germline V lookup: CDR1 MNHEY, CDR2 SVGAGI.